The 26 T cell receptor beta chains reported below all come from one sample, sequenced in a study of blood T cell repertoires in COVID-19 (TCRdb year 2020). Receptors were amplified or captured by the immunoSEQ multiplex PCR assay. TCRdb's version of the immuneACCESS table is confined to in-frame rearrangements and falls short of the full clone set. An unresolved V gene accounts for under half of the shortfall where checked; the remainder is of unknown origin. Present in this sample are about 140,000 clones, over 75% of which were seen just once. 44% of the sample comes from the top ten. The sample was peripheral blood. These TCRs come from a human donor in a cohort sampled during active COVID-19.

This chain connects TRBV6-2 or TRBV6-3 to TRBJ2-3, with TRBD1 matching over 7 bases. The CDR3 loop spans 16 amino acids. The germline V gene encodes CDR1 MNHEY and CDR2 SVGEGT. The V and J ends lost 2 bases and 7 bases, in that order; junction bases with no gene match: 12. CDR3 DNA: TGTGCCAGCAGTTACGGAGTTTGGGGACAGCTCAATACGCAGTATTTT. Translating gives CASSYGVWGQLNTQYF.

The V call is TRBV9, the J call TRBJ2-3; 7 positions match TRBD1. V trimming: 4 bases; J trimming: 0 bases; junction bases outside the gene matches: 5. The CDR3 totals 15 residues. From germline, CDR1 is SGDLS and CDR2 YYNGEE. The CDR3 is CASSWTGTSTDTQYF. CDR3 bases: TGTGCCAGCAGCTGGACAGGCACAAGCACAGATACGCAGTATTTT.

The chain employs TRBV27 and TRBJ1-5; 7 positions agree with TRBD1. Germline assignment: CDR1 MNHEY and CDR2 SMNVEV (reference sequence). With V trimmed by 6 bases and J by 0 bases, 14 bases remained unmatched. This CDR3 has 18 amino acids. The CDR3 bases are TGTGCCAGCAGGATTTACGGGACAGCGACGTATAGCAATCAGCCCCAGCATTTT. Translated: CASRIYGTATYSNQPQHF.

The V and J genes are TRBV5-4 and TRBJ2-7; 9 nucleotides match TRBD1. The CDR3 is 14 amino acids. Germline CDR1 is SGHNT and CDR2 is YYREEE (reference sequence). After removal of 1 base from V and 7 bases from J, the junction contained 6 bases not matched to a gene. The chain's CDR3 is CASSLRDRVGEQYF. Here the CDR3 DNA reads TGTGCCAGCAGCTTGCGGGACAGGGTAGGGGAGCAGTACTTC.

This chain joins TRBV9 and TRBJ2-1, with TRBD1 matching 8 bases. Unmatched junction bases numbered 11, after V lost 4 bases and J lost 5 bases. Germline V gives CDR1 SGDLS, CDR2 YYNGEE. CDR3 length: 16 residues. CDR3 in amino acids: CASSPGGLLGDNEQFF. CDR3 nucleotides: TGTGCCAGCAGCCCAGGGGGCCTACTTGGGGACAATGAGCAGTTCTTC.

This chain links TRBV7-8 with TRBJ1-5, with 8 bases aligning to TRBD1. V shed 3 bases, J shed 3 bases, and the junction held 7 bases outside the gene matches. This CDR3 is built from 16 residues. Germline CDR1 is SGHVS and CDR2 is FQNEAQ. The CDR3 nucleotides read TGTGCCAGCAGCTTGGGGACAGGCACCTTCAATCAGCCCCAGCATTTT. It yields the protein CASSLGTGTFNQPQHF.

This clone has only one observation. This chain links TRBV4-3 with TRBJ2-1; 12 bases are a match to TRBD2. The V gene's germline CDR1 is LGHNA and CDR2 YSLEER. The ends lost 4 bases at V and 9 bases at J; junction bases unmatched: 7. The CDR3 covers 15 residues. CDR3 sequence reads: CASSPSSGRASEQFF. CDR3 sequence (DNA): TGCGCCAGCAGCCCGTCTAGCGGGAGGGCCTCTGAGCAGTTCTTC.

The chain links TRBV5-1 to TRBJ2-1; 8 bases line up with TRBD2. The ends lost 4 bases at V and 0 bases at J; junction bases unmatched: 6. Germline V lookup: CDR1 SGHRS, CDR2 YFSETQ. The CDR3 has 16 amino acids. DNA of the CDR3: TGCGCCAGCAGCGAAGGCGCGGGAGGCTCCTACAATGAGCAGTTCTTC. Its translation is CASSEGAGGSYNEQFF.

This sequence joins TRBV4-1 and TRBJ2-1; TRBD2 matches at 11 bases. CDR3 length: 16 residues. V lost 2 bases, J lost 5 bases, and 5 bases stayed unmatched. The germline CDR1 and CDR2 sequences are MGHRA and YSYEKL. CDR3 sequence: CASSQRTSGLNNEQFF. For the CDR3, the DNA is TGCGCCAGCAGCCAACGGACTAGCGGGCTCAACAATGAGCAGTTCTTC.

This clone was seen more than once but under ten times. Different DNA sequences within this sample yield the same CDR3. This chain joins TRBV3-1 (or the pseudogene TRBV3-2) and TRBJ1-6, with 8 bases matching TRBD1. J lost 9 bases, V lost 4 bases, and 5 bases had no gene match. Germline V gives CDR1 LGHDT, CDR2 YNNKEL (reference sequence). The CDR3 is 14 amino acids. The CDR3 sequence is CASSPGQGGSPLHF. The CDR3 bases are TGTGCCAGCAGCCCAGGACAGGGTGGTTCACCCCTCCACTTT.

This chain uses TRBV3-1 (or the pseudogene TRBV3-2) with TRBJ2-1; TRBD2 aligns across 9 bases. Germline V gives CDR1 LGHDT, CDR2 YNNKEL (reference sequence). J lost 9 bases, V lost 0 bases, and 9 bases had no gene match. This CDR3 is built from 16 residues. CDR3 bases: TGTGCCAGCAGCCAAGAGTCTCGCGGGGGGGGTGGTGAGCAGTTCTTC. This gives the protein CASSQESRGGGGEQFF.

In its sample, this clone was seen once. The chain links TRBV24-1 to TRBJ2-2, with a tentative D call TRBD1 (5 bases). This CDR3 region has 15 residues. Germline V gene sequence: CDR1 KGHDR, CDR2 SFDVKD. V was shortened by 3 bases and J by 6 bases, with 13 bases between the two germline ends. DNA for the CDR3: TGTGCCACCAGTGATCCCAGACAGAAAGCCGGGGAGCTGTTTTTT. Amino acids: CATSDPRQKAGELFF.

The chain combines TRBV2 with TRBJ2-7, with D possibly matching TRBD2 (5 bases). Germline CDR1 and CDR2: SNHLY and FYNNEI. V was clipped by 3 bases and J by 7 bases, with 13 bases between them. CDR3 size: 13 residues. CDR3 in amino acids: CASSEGGFGEQYF. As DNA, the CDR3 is TGTGCCAGCAGTGAGGGCGGGTTCGGGGAGCAGTACTTC.

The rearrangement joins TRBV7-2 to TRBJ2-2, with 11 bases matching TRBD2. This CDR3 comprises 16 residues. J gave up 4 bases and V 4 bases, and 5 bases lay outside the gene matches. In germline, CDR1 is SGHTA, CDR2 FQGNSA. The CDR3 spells CASSSLAGGTTGELFF. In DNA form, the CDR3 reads TGTGCCAGCAGCTCCCTAGCGGGAGGTACCACCGGGGAGCTGTTTTTT.

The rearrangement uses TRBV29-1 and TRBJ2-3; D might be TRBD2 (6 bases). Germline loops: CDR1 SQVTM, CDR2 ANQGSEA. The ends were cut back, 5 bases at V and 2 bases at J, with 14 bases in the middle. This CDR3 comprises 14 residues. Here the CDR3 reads CSVPREWDTDTQYF. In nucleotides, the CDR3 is TGCAGCGTTCCTCGGGAGTGGGACACAGATACGCAGTATTTT.

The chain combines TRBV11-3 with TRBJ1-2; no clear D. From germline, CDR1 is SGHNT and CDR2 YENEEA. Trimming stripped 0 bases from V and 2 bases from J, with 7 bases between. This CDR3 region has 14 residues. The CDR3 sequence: CASSLDQQNYGYTF. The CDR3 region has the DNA TGTGCCAGCAGCTTAGATCAACAGAACTATGGCTACACCTTC.

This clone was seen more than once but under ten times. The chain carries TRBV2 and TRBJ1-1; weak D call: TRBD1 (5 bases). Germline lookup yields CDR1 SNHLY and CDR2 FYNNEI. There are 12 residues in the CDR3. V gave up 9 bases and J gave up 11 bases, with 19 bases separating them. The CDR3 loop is CASSRLVRGAFF. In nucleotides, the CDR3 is TGTGCCAGTTCTCGATTGGTCCGGGGGGCTTTCTTT.

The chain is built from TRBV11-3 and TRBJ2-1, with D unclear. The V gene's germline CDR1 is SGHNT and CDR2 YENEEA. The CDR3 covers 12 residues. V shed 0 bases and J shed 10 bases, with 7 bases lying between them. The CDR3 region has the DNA TGTGCCAGCAGCTTAGACCCCAGGGAGCAGTTCTTC. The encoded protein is CASSLDPREQFF.

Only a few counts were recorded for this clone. The CDR3 nucleotides are TGTGCCAGCAGTGCAGTGGTTTGGACTGAAGCTTTCTTT. It translates to CASSAVVWTEAFF. The chain uses TRBV28 and TRBJ1-1; D is ambiguous. CDR1 is MDHEN, CDR2 SYDVKM, per germline. This CDR3 has 13 residues. Between the trimmed V and J ends, which lost 5 bases and 5 bases, there was a span of 12 bases.

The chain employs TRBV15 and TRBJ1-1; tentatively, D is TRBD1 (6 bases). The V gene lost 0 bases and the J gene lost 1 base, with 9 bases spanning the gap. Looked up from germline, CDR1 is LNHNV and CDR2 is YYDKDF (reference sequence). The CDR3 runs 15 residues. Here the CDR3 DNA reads TGTGCCACCAGCAGAGATACAGGGACGAACACTGAAGCTTTCTTT. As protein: CATSRDTGTNTEAFF.

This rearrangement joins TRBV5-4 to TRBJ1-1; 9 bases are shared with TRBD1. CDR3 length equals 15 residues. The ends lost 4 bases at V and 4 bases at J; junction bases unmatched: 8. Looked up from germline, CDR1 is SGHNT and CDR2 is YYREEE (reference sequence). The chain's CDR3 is CASSRLQGASTEAFF. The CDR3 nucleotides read TGTGCCAGCAGCCGACTACAGGGGGCGAGCACTGAAGCTTTCTTT.

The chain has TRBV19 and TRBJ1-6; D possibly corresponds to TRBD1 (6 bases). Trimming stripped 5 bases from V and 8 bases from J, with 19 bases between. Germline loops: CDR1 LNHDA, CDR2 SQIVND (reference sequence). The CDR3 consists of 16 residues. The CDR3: CASSPRGRGNYSPLHF. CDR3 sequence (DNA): TGTGCCAGTAGTCCCCGAGGGAGGGGGAACTATTCACCCCTCCACTTT.

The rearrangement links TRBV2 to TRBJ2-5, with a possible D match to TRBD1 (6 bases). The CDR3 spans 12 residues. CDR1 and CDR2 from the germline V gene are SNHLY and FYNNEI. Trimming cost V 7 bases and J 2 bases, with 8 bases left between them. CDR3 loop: CASIDRQETQYF. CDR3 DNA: TGTGCCAGCATCGACAGGCAAGAGACCCAGTACTTC.

The CDR3 DNA reads as TGTGCCAGCAGTTTAGGAGGACAGGCCGAAGCTTTCTTT. Protein: CASSLGGQAEAFF. V and J are TRBV12-3 or TRBV12-4 and TRBJ1-1; 7 nucleotides line up with TRBD1. Unmatched junction bases numbered 4, after V lost 1 base and J lost 8 bases. CDR3 length: 13 residues.

CDR3 sequence reads: CASSGSVEQFF. The CDR3 region has the DNA TGTGCCAGCAGTGGTAGCGTAGAGCAGTTCTTC. The chain uses TRBV2 and TRBJ2-1; possibly TRBD2 for D (5 bases). CDR1 SNHLY and CDR2 FYNNEI come from the germline V gene. Trimming took 4 bases from V and 10 from J, leaving 8 bases between them. This CDR3 comprises 11 residues.

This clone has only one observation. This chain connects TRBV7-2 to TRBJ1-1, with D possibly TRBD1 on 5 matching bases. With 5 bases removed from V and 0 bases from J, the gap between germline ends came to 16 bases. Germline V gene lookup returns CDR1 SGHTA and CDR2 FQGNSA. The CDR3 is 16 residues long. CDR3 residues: CASSATRQSLNTEAFF. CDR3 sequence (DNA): TGTGCCAGCAGCGCTACTCGACAGTCTTTGAACACTGAAGCTTTCTTT.